A single sample gave rise to the 21 T cell receptor beta chains below, sequenced in a study of a mutant IDH1 vaccine in newly diagnosed glioma. This table comes from immunoSEQ multiplex PCR, and its TCRdb copy is limited to in-frame clones, with some not included. The sample includes 80,000 to 100,000 clones, roughly four fifths of them seen just once. Time point: baseline, week 1 (first vaccination visit). Treatment in this sample: pre-vaccination baseline after standard-of-care therapy. This sample comprised PBMCs, obtained from a glioma patient treated with radiotherapy, temozolomide or both. These receptors were taken from a man aged 35-49 years with glioma. Some clones in this sample may be carry-over from other donors' samples.

This chain uses TRBV25-1 with TRBJ2-7, with D perhaps being TRBD1 or TRBD2 (6 bases each). Germline V gives CDR1 MGHDK, CDR2 SYGVNS. The CDR3 contains 13 residues. Between the trimmed V and J ends, which lost 1 base and 5 bases, there was a span of 9 bases. The CDR3 sequence is CASSEFGGHEQYF. The CDR3 region has the DNA TGTGCCAGCAGTGAATTCGGGGGCCACGAGCAGTACTTC.

V is TRBV5-6 and J is TRBJ1-2; tentative D call: TRBD1 (5 bases). The CDR3 is made up of 14 amino acids. Germline lookup yields CDR1 SGHDT and CDR2 YYEEEE. The V end was cut by 4 bases, the J end by 9 bases, with 19 bases between. Here the CDR3 reads CASSPGGGPSRYTF. As DNA, the CDR3 is TGTGCCAGCAGCCCCGGGGGGGGTCCTTCTCGCTACACCTTC.

The J gene is TRBJ2-7, the V gene TRBV5-1; 8 bases fit TRBD2. The CDR3 contains 16 residues. The trim removed 5 bases at V and 3 bases at J, leaving 13 bases unmatched. The germline V gene encodes CDR1 SGHRS and CDR2 YFSETQ. The CDR3 is CASSPSGSGGLYEQYF. CDR3 in DNA: TGCGCCAGCAGTCCCTCGGGGAGCGGGGGCCTCTACGAGCAGTACTTC.

This chain joins TRBV4-2 and TRBJ1-5; D call uncertain. The CDR3 spans 15 residues. The germline gives CDR1 LGHNA, CDR2 YNFKEQ. V lost 1 base to trimming and J lost 4 bases, with 11 bases between them. The CDR3 sequence is CASSQGLFGNQPQHF. The CDR3 bases are TGTGCCAGCAGCCAAGGCCTTTTTGGAAATCAGCCCCAGCATTTT.

This chain joins TRBV7-9 and TRBJ1-6; 9 bases are shared with TRBD1. V shed 5 bases, J shed 1 base, and the junction held 3 bases outside the gene matches. The CDR3 loop spans 16 amino acids. Germline V gives CDR1 SEHNR, CDR2 FQNEAQ (reference sequence). This chain's CDR3 is CASSRGTGSYNSPLHF. CDR3 coding DNA: TGTGCCAGCAGCCGCGGGACAGGGTCCTATAATTCACCCCTCCACTTT.

The rearrangement uses TRBV6-5 and TRBJ2-7; possibly TRBD1 or TRBD2 for D (5 bases each). The CDR3 has 14 amino acids. Trimming removed 2 bases at V and 7 bases at J, with 15 bases between. CDR1 MNHEY and CDR2 SVGAGI come from the germline V gene. This CDR3 is CASSYGPGWGEQYF. CDR3 nucleotide sequence: TGTGCCAGCAGTTACGGTCCAGGGTGGGGGGAGCAGTACTTC.

The genes are TRBV5-6 and TRBJ1-2, with 7 bases that match TRBD1. V shed 3 bases, J shed 3 bases, and the junction held 2 bases outside the gene matches. The CDR3 spans 13 residues. Germline CDR1 SGHDT, CDR2 YYEEEE. The CDR3 DNA sequence: TGTGCCAGCAGCTGGGGGACAGACTATGGCTACACCTTC. It specifies CASSWGTDYGYTF.

The CDR3 region has the DNA TGTGCCAGTAGTATAGAACCGACAGTGCGCGAGCAGTACTTC. It encodes CASSIEPTVREQYF. The chain has TRBV19 and TRBJ2-7, with a possible D match to TRBD1 (5 bases). The CDR3 is made up of 14 amino acids. In germline, CDR1 is LNHDA, CDR2 SQIVND (reference sequence). Trimming pared 0 bases from V and 6 bases from J, leaving 12 bases between.

J is TRBJ1-2 and V is TRBV2; no clear D gene. The CDR3 has 13 residues. Looked up from germline, CDR1 is SNHLY and CDR2 is FYNNEI. Trimming took off 4 bases at V and 3 bases at J, with 9 bases between the two ends. The CDR3 bases are TGTGCCAGCAGTGGCCCTCTGGACTATGGCTACACCTTC. This gives the protein CASSGPLDYGYTF.

This chain connects TRBV29-1 to TRBJ2-7, with 8 bases matching TRBD2. V gave up 6 bases and J gave up 1 base; unmatched junction bases: 11. The CDR3 contains 15 residues. From germline, CDR1 is SQVTM and CDR2 ANQGSEA. CDR3 bases: TGCAGCGTAACCCCCGGGGGGGCAGGATCCTACGAGCAGTACTTC. It translates to CSVTPGGAGSYEQYF.

J is TRBJ2-6 and V is TRBV25-1; D is tentatively TRBD1 or TRBD2 (5 bases each). Deletions cut 6 bases from V and 2 bases from J, with 14 bases between. The CDR3 extends over 16 amino acids. Germline CDR1 reads MGHDK; CDR2 reads SYGVNS. The CDR3 is CASRPARGAGANVLTF. The CDR3 DNA follows: TGTGCCAGCAGGCCCGCCCGGGGCGCTGGGGCCAACGTCCTGACTTTC. Complete variable domain (other parts from reference TRBV25-1 and TRBJ2-6): EADIYQTPRYLVIGTGKKITLECSQTMGHDKMYWYQQDPGMELHLIHYSYGVNSTEKGDLSSESTVSRIRTEHFPLTLESARPSHTSQYLCASRPARGAGANVLTFGAGSRLTVL.

This rearrangement joins TRBV2 to TRBJ2-5, with TRBD2 matching over 12 bases. CDR3 length: 15 amino acids. V shed 10 bases, J shed 1 base, and the junction held 7 bases outside the gene matches. The germline V gene has CDR1 SNHLY and CDR2 FYNNEI. The CDR3 reads CATSRTSGAQETQYF. CDR3 coding DNA: TGTGCCACCTCTAGGACTAGCGGGGCCCAAGAGACCCAGTACTTC.

The chain employs TRBV30 and TRBJ1-1, with TRBD1 as a possible D gene (6 bases). The CDR3 extends over 14 amino acids. CDR1 and CDR2 (germline): GTSNPN, SVGIG (reference sequence). V shed 5 bases and J shed 4 bases, with 17 bases lying between them. CDR3 sequence reads: CAWARGALGTEAFF. The CDR3 DNA is TGTGCCTGGGCCCGGGGGGCTTTAGGCACTGAAGCTTTCTTT.

J is TRBJ1-6 and V is TRBV6-6; 10 nucleotides line up with TRBD1. This CDR3 has 14 amino acids. V was pared by 6 bases and J by 6 bases, with 2 bases of the junction left unmatched. Looked up from germline, CDR1 is MNHNY and CDR2 is SVGAGI (reference sequence). CDR3 DNA sequence: TGTGCCAGCAGCGACAGGGGGCTTAATTCACCCCTCCACTTT. Residues: CASSDRGLNSPLHF.

The chain joins TRBV6-5 to TRBJ1-2, with D hard to call. This CDR3 has 13 residues. The V end lost 4 bases, the J end lost 8 bases, and 14 bases lay between the germline ends. Germline loops: CDR1 MNHEY, CDR2 SVGAGI. CDR3 region: CASSFLDNSGYTF. DNA for the CDR3: TGTGCCAGCAGTTTCCTAGACAATTCGGGCTACACCTTC.

The chain links TRBV6-4 to TRBJ1-6, with TRBD1 matching 9 bases. The length of the CDR3 is 15 residues. Germline CDR1 reads MRHNA; CDR2 reads SNTAGT. V shed 6 bases, J shed 9 bases, and the junction held 9 bases outside the gene matches. CDR3 DNA sequence: TGTGCCAGCAGCCTACTCCCGGGACAGGGTTCACCCCTCCACTTT. Protein product: CASSLLPGQGSPLHF.

The chain has TRBV25-1 and TRBJ1-4; no definite D call. The CDR3 loop spans 12 amino acids. Germline CDR1 reads MGHDK; CDR2 reads SYGVNS. Between the trimmed V and J ends, which lost 2 bases and 16 bases, there was a span of 14 bases. This chain's CDR3 is CASSEGSSSQFF. The CDR3 region has the DNA TGTGCCAGCAGTGAAGGGTCGTCAAGTCAGTTTTTT.

This chain links TRBV7-9 with TRBJ2-6; D not certain. Germline V lookup: CDR1 SEHNR, CDR2 FQNEAQ (reference sequence). CDR3 length: 16 residues. Trimming took off 1 base at V and 0 bases at J, with 7 bases between the two ends. Here the CDR3 reads CASSLEPGSGANVLTF. CDR3 DNA sequence: TGTGCCAGCAGCTTAGAGCCTGGCTCTGGGGCCAACGTCCTGACTTTC. The full variable domain, with the rest looked up from reference TRBV7-9 and TRBJ2-6, is DTGVSQNPRHKITKRGQNVTFRCDPISEHNRLYWYRQTLGQGPEFLTYFQNEAQLEKSRLLSDRFSAERPKGSFSTLEIQRTEQGDSAMYLCASSLEPGSGANVLTFGAGSRLTVL.

On this clone itself: Sequence at one end of the junction differs from germline and may be a read error. The V gene is TRBV11-3, the J gene TRBJ2-3; the D gene is possibly TRBD1 (6 bases). Looked up from germline, CDR1 is SGHNT and CDR2 is YENEEA. The CDR3 is 14 amino acids. The CDR3 loop is CASSLDRGTDTQYF. The CDR3 DNA reads TGTGCCAGCAGCTTAGACAGGGGCACAGATACGCAGTACTTT.

The V call is TRBV6-5, the J call TRBJ1-4; maybe TRBD1 (6 bases). Germline V gene data show CDR1 as MNHEY and CDR2 as SVGAGI. Trimming removed 8 bases from V and 4 bases from J, with 17 bases in between. This CDR3 is 15 amino acids long. CDR3 region: CASPDPDRFNEKLFF. Here the CDR3 DNA reads TGTGCCAGCCCCGACCCGGACAGATTTAATGAAAAACTGTTTTTT.

This clone has only one observation. The chain couples TRBV10-3 to TRBJ1-1; D is unresolved. V was trimmed by 10 bases and J by 3 bases, leaving 12 bases between them. This CDR3 comprises 12 residues. The germline V gene encodes CDR1 ENHRY and CDR2 SYGVKD. The CDR3 protein is CATRTVDTEAFF. CDR3 nucleotide sequence: TGTGCCACCAGGACGGTGGACACTGAAGCTTTCTTT.